This TCR beta chain originates from a study of naive and memory T cell subsets. About this clonotype: A much larger clone is a single base away; this may be a read error.

The CDR3 length is 14 residues. Per the germline V gene, CDR1 is DFQATT and CDR2 is SNEGSKA (reference sequence). J was trimmed by 14 bases and V by 1 base; bases with no gene match: 8. Both TRBC1 and TRBC2 were covered by a beta constant-region primer of two equimolar oligonucleotides. A 12-nucleotide UMI and the SP2 primer were added to the cDNA 3' end by oligonucleotide ligation. TCRdb re-derived calls from the UMI-ligation and nested PCR reads in MiXCR, one entry per CDR3 protein. The sample has 130,000 to 150,000 distinct CDR3 sequences, around 15% seen once; the top ten hold about 0.15%. This TCR was recovered from a human donor in good health. The specimen was naive CD4+ T cells from blood. The V call is TRBV20-1, the J call TRBJ1-6, with 10 bases aligning to TRBD1. The CDR3 DNA reads as TGCAGTGCTAGAGGGGGGGACAGGGGAGGCACCCTCCACTTT. This gives the protein CSARGGDRGGTLHF.